One and the same sample provided the 5 T cell receptor beta chains below, sequenced in a study of regulatory T cells in long-lasting Graves disease. Indicated time point: persistent/refractory GD, antithyroid drugs over 5 years with positive TRAb. PBMC-derived RNA was used for the TCR library. For TCR beta, libraries came from iRepertoire HTBI primers and Arm-PCR of CDR3 regions. MiXCR, applied by TCRdb to the multiplex PCR reads, yields one record per CDR3 protein. The table lists roughly 500,000 distinct CDR3 sequences, around 21% of them singletons. The source material was peripheral blood mononuclear cells (PBMCs), sampled when the disease was refractory, from a patient treated with antithyroid drugs. Receptor source: a female donor with Graves disease.

This clonotype was counted ten times or more. The chain recombines TRBV7-2 with TRBJ1-4; D unclear. This CDR3 comprises 14 residues. Looked up from germline, CDR1 is SGHTA and CDR2 is FQGNSA. V was pared by 3 bases and J by 0 bases, with 5 bases between. The DNA for the CDR3 is TGTGCCAGCAGCTTTCCAGCAACTAATGAAAAACTGTTTTTT. Its protein product is CASSFPATNEKLFF.

At least ten counts were recorded for this clonotype. The chain couples TRBV28 to TRBJ2-7; maybe TRBD2 (7 bases). Per the germline V gene, CDR1 is MDHEN and CDR2 is SYDVKM. CDR3 length equals 16 residues. The germline V and J ends were trimmed by 2 bases and 1 base, with 15 bases remaining between them. The CDR3 region is CASSLAGAGFSYEQYF. The CDR3 bases are TGTGCCAGCAGTTTAGCGGGGGCAGGGTTTTCCTACGAGCAGTACTTC.

This clonotype has only a few counts. The V and J genes are TRBV5-1 and TRBJ2-5, with a weak D call TRBD1 (6 bases). The CDR3 extends over 14 amino acids. The V and J ends lost 4 bases and 0 bases respectively, with 10 bases between them. The germline gives CDR1 SGHRS, CDR2 YFSETQ. This CDR3 is CASSEQGYQETQYF. The CDR3 nucleotides are TGCGCCAGCAGCGAGCAGGGGTACCAAGAGACCCAGTACTTC.

J is TRBJ2-3 and V is TRBV5-1; perhaps TRBD2 as D (6 bases). V lost 5 bases and J lost 2, with 15 bases in between. Germline-derived CDR1 and CDR2 are SGHRS and YFSETQ. CDR3 size: 15 residues. DNA for the CDR3: TGCGCCAGCAGTTCCGGGGGAGCGGACACAGATACGCAGTATTTT. As protein: CASSSGGADTDTQYF.

About this clonotype itself: Possible read error: a much larger clone is one base away. The chain carries TRBV6-2 or TRBV6-3 and TRBJ1-1, with 7 bases lining up with TRBD1. This CDR3 region has 14 residues. V dropped 6 bases and J dropped 4; count of bases not matched to a gene: 8. Germline V gene lookup returns CDR1 MNHEY and CDR2 SVGEGT. The CDR3 sequence is CASSTGAMSTEAFF. In nucleotides, the CDR3 is TGTGCCAGCAGCACAGGGGCTATGAGCACTGAAGCTTTCTTT.